This T cell receptor beta chain was sequenced for a study of cytomegalovirus exposure and HLA in healthy donors. Overall study results and limits: V segments that were indistinguishable, TRBV6-2 and TRBV6-3 among them, were omitted from analysis. Based on reports, TCR beta sequences accurately predicted HLA-A and HLA-B alleles for most subjects.

With respect to this clone: Its antigen is unidentified.

This CDR3 spans 18 amino acids. Primers for the PCR totalled 60 Vbeta and 13 Jbeta. Libraries were prepared by immunoSEQ multiplex PCR; TCRdb keeps only in-frame clonotypes and omits some of them. Of fewer than 150,000 clones listed, about 68% are singletons. The chain couples TRBV21-1 to TRBJ1-1; the table gives TRBD1 as D, unverified against the DNA. TRBV21-1 is marked as a pseudogene. This receptor was identified in a human donor in good health. Sequenced: PBMCs. Here the CDR3 DNA reads TGTGCCAACAGCAAAGGAAGGGACAGGGGGCGCCCTAACACTGAAGCTTTCTTT. Its protein is CANSKGRDRGRPNTEAFF.